These 22 T cell receptor beta chains were sequenced from one sample in a study of breast tumors, draining lymph nodes, adjacent tissues. Axillary draining lymph nodes of breast cancer patients supplied the node samples. MiXCR was run by TCRdb on the multiplex PCR reads, yielding one entry per CDR3 protein. The sample contains about 270,000 distinct CDR3 sequences, about 30% of which appear only once. Material for sequencing was axillary lymph node tissue. These receptors were obtained from a female donor with breast cancer. Some clones in this sample may be carry-over from other donors' samples.

The chain joins TRBV6-1 to TRBJ2-1; 7 bases align to TRBD2. From germline, CDR1 is MNHNS and CDR2 SASEGT. The length of the CDR3 is 18 residues. J was trimmed by 5 bases and V by 4 bases; bases with no gene match: 17. CDR3 sequence: CASSGTLAGPTRDNEQFF. CDR3 nucleotide sequence: TGTGCCAGCAGTGGGACTTTAGCGGGTCCCACTAGGGACAATGAGCAGTTCTTC.

This clonotype came up many times. The gene calls are TRBV29-1 and TRBJ2-7, with D hard to call. This CDR3 comprises 12 residues. The germline CDR1 and CDR2 sequences are SQVTM and ANQGSEA. The V gene lost 5 bases and the J gene lost 3 bases, with 11 bases spanning the gap. The DNA for the CDR3 is TGCAGCGTTAGGTTGGCTAGCTACGAGCAGTACTTC. This encodes CSVRLASYEQYF.

The table lists this clonotype with a few counts. The V call is TRBV3-1, the J call TRBJ2-5, with D maybe TRBD1 (5 bases). The length of the CDR3 is 15 residues. V dropped 0 bases and J dropped 3 bases, with 11 bases sitting between them. The V gene's germline CDR1 is LGHDT and CDR2 YNNKEL (reference sequence). The CDR3 DNA reads as TGTGCCAGCAGCCAAGATAGTAGCAGGGAAGAGACCCAGTACTTC. Its protein product is CASSQDSSREETQYF.

This clonotype showed up many times. V and J are TRBV9 and TRBJ2-7; the D gene is possibly TRBD1 (6 bases). This CDR3 is 14 amino acids long. V lost 0 bases to trimming and J lost 7 bases, with 14 bases between them. Germline V gene data show CDR1 as SGDLS and CDR2 as YYNGEE. The CDR3 bases are TGTGCCAGCAGCGTAGGTTGGGGGCGCGGTGAGCAGTACTTC. Encoded protein: CASSVGWGRGEQYF.

With respect to this clonotype: The DNA is left out, because the CDR3 cannot be placed on it with certainty; the CDR3 is given as TCRdb lists it. V gene TRBV7-2 combines with J gene TRBJ1-2. The CDR3 numbers 15 amino acids, ends counted. The germline CDR1 and CDR2 sequences are SGHTA and FQGNSA. CDR3: CASSLVGTGSGGYPF.

On this clonotype: A much bigger clone sits one base away, suggesting this may be a read error. This chain uses TRBV19 with TRBJ2-1; TRBD2 might be the D (6 bases). Trimming shortened V by 3 bases and J by 3 bases, and 21 bases separated the two germline ends. Looked up from germline, CDR1 is LNHDA and CDR2 is SQIVND (reference sequence). The CDR3 length is 18 residues. CDR3 loop: CASSMLAGRGSYYNEQFF. CDR3 nucleotide sequence: TGTGCCAGTAGTATGTTGGCGGGAAGGGGTAGCTACTACAATGAGCAGTTCTTC.

The count of this clonotype is one. This chain connects TRBV10-3 to TRBJ2-7; a possible D gene is TRBD1 (5 bases). Trimming cost V 10 bases and J 4 bases, with 11 bases left between them. This CDR3 region has 11 residues. Germline assignment: CDR1 ENHRY and CDR2 SYGVKD. Here the CDR3 reads CATSGRYEQYF. The CDR3, as DNA: TGTGCCACCTCAGGGCGATACGAGCAGTACTTC.

This clonotype was seen a handful of times. This chain uses TRBV4-2 with TRBJ1-2; D call uncertain. Per the germline V gene, CDR1 is LGHNA and CDR2 is YNFKEQ. V was pared by 0 bases and J by 3 bases, with 17 bases between. The CDR3 is 17 residues long. The CDR3, as DNA: TGTGCCAGCAGCCAAGATGCCTCCTTGGGGAGCGACTATGGCTACACCTTC. Translated, it gives CASSQDASLGSDYGYTF.

About this clonotype itself: At one end the junction does not follow the germline gene, possibly because of a read error. The chain carries TRBV15 and TRBJ2-2; tentative D call: TRBD1 (5 bases). CDR3 length: 16 residues. Germline assignment: CDR1 LNHNV and CDR2 YYDKDF (reference sequence). CDR3: CAASSLGQTNTGELFF. The DNA for the CDR3 is TGTGCCGCCAGCAGCTTGGGGCAGACGAACACCGGGGAGCTGTTTTTT.

This clonotype was observed at least ten times. V and J are TRBV10-2 and TRBJ2-7, with TRBD2 matching 16 bases. V shed 9 bases, J shed 3 bases, and the junction held 11 bases outside the gene matches. Per the germline V gene, CDR1 is WSHSY and CDR2 is SAAADI. CDR3 length: 17 amino acids. The CDR3 nucleotides are TGCGCCAGTACCGGGACTAGCGGGAGGGCCCGAAGCTACGAGCAGTACTTC. Translation: CASTGTSGRARSYEQYF.

This clonotype was detected a few times. A read error is possible here, since a much larger clone lies one base away. V gene TRBV6-5 combines with J gene TRBJ2-7; 9 positions match TRBD1. The CDR3 is 12 amino acids. Germline V gene data show CDR1 as MNHEY and CDR2 as SVGAGI. Unmatched junction bases numbered 8, after V lost 5 bases and J lost 12 bases. CDR3: CASSRTGQGRYF. The CDR3 region has the DNA TGTGCCAGCAGTCGAACAGGACAGGGGAGGTACTTC.

The sample holds many counts of this clonotype. This may be a read error: a much more frequent sequence differs by one nucleotide. The chain has TRBV7-2 and TRBJ1-6, with D possibly being TRBD1 (5 bases). The CDR3 totals 18 residues. V gave up 5 bases and J gave up 11 bases, with 28 bases separating them. The germline gives CDR1 SGHTA, CDR2 FQGNSA. The CDR3 coding sequence is TGTGCCAGCAGCCTAACCCAGGGCACATGGCGCGAGGATCCACCCCTCCACTTT. It specifies CASSLTQGTWREDPPLHF.

This clonotype was found many times. The J gene is TRBJ2-7, the V gene TRBV4-3; TRBD1 matches 11 bases. From germline, CDR1 is LGHNA and CDR2 YSLEER. The CDR3 has 17 residues. Trimming at V came to 0 bases and at J to 5 bases, leaving 9 bases not matched to a gene. The CDR3 bases are TGCGCCAGCAGCCAAGATCACGCAGGACAGGGGGCCAACGAGCAGTACTTC. The encoded protein is CASSQDHAGQGANEQYF.

This clonotype was seen many times. V is TRBV19 and J is TRBJ1-5; D remains ambiguous. Germline V gene data show CDR1 as LNHDA and CDR2 as SQIVND (reference sequence). The CDR3 sequence is 13 residues long. V lost 5 bases, J lost 8 bases, and 13 bases lay in between. The CDR3 here is CASSVYGLKPQHF. The CDR3 nucleotides are TGTGCCAGTAGTGTGTACGGGTTAAAGCCCCAGCATTTT. The complete variable domain, with remaining parts taken from reference TRBV19 and TRBJ1-5, reads DGGITQSPKYLFRKEGQNVTLSCEQNLNHDAMYWYRQDPGQGLRLIYYSQIVNDFQKGDIAEGYSVSREKKESFPLTVTSAQKNPTAFYLCASSVYGLKPQHFGDGTRLSIL.

The V and J genes are TRBV19 and TRBJ2-4, with 7 positions matching TRBD1. Unmatched junction bases numbered 12, after V lost 4 bases and J lost 0 bases. Germline V gene data show CDR1 as LNHDA and CDR2 as SQIVND (reference sequence). The CDR3 extends over 18 amino acids. For the CDR3, the DNA is TGTGCCAGTAGTAGGACAGGTTCGGGGTCCGAAGCCAAAAACATTCAGTACTTC. Translated, it gives CASSRTGSGSEAKNIQYF.

This clonotype was seen ten or more times. The CDR3 loop reads CASSFARRLGNTIYF. The CDR3 DNA reads TGTGCCAGCAGCTTCGCGCGCAGGTTGGGAAACACCATATATTTT. The chain links TRBV7-9 to TRBJ1-3; D not resolved. Trimming took 3 bases from V and 4 from J, leaving 13 bases between them. The CDR3 consists of 15 residues. Germline V lookup: CDR1 SEHNR, CDR2 FQNEAQ (reference sequence).

This clonotype was seen many times. The V gene is TRBV19, the J gene TRBJ2-3; 10 bases fit TRBD1. The CDR3 is made up of 16 amino acids. The J segment lost 0 bases and the V segment lost 6 bases, leaving 6 bases of the junction unmatched. CDR1 LNHDA and CDR2 SQIVND come from the germline V gene (reference sequence). The CDR3 bases are TGTGCCAGTAGCATTCCGGGACAGGGGAGCACAGATACGCAGTATTTT. Amino acids: CASSIPGQGSTDTQYF. Full variable domain (outside the CDR3, taken from reference TRBV19 and TRBJ2-3): DGGITQSPKYLFRKEGQNVTLSCEQNLNHDAMYWYRQDPGQGLRLIYYSQIVNDFQKGDIAEGYSVSREKKESFPLTVTSAQKNPTAFYLCASSIPGQGSTDTQYFGPGTRLTVL.

Turning to this clonotype: A read error may be the cause here, since a much bigger clone is one base away. V and J are TRBV7-9 and TRBJ1-2; no firm D call. Germline V CDR1 and CDR2: SEHNR, FQNEAQ (reference sequence). There are 15 residues in the CDR3. Here the CDR3 reads CASSSSGRPNYGYPF. CDR3 bases: TGTGCCAGCAGCAGTTCCGGGAGACCCAATTATGGCTACCCCTTC.

This clonotype was picked up many times. V is TRBV5-8 and J is TRBJ1-5; D is unresolved. V lost 2 bases, J lost 6 bases, and 3 bases lay in between. The CDR3 sequence is 11 residues long. The germline V gene has CDR1 SGHTS and CDR2 YDEGEE. Here the CDR3 reads CASSFRQPQHF. CDR3 DNA sequence: TGTGCCAGCAGCTTCCGTCAGCCCCAGCATTTT.

This clonotype appeared a few times. The V and J genes are TRBV28 and TRBJ2-7; 7 positions match TRBD2. CDR1 and CDR2 (germline): MDHEN, SYDVKM. CDR3 length: 14 amino acids. The V segment lost 3 bases and the J segment 3 bases; nucleotides outside the gene matches: 5. The CDR3, as DNA: TGTGCCAGCAGTTTCGCGGGAGACCACTACGAGCAGTACTTC. Encoded protein: CASSFAGDHYEQYF.

The J gene is TRBJ1-5, the V gene TRBV28, with unresolved D. V gave up 3 bases and J gave up 12 bases, with 9 bases separating them. There are 11 residues in the CDR3. The germline V gene encodes CDR1 MDHEN and CDR2 SYDVKM. The CDR3, as DNA: TGTGCCAGCAGTTTCCGAGAGCGCCAGCATTTT. As protein: CASSFRERQHF.

DNA for the CDR3: TGCAGTGCTAAGGGGATGACAGGGACGGATGGCTACACCTTC. Residues: CSAKGMTGTDGYTF. This chain links TRBV20-1 with TRBJ1-2; 7 positions match TRBD1. J was trimmed by 6 bases and V by 4 bases; bases with no gene match: 11. Germline loops: CDR1 DFQATT, CDR2 SNEGSKA (reference sequence). The CDR3 extends over 14 amino acids.